A single sample gave rise to the 7 T cell receptor beta chains below, sequenced in a study of T cell responses to AZD1222 COVID-19 vaccine. Measured with immunoSEQ multiplex PCR; TCRdb has only the in-frame clones, and not every one. The sample has some 130,000 clones, 90% seen once. The source material was peripheral blood, sampled on day 0 of AZD1222 vaccination. Receptors originate from an adult in good health.

This chain connects TRBV29-1 to TRBJ1-5, with D possibly TRBD1 on 6 matching bases. The germline V gene encodes CDR1 SQVTM and CDR2 ANQGSEA. CDR3 length: 12 residues. The germline V and J ends were trimmed by 4 bases and 7 bases, with 11 bases remaining between them. As DNA, the CDR3 is TGCAGCGTTGGGGGGGCAGGGCAGCCCCAGCATTTT. This sequence encodes CSVGGAGQPQHF.

This clone occurred once. The rearrangement joins TRBV9 to TRBJ1-1; 7 bases are a match to TRBD1. This CDR3 contains 14 residues. Germline V gene sequence: CDR1 SGDLS, CDR2 YYNGEE. V lost 3 bases, J lost 2 bases, and 4 bases stayed unmatched. The chain's CDR3 is CASSARDSNTEAFF. Written as DNA, the CDR3 is TGTGCCAGCAGCGCGAGGGACAGTAACACTGAAGCTTTCTTT. Complete variable domain (other parts from reference TRBV9 and TRBJ1-1): DSGVTQTPKHLITATGQRVTLRCSPRSGDLSVYWYQQSLDQGLQFLIQYYNGEERAKGNILERFSAQQFPDLHSELNLSSLELGDSALYFCASSARDSNTEAFFGQGTRLTVV.

V usage is TRBV5-1 and J usage is TRBJ1-2, with D hard to call. The CDR3 covers 15 residues. CDR1 is SGHRS and CDR2 is YFSETQ in the germline V gene. V lost 0 bases to trimming and J lost 4 bases, with 13 bases between them. The CDR3 loop is CASSLEGGLGYGYTF. The CDR3 nucleotides read TGCGCCAGCAGCTTGGAGGGCGGACTTGGCTATGGCTACACCTTC.

The genes are TRBV24-1 and TRBJ2-2; D is possibly TRBD2 (5 bases). Looked up from germline, CDR1 is KGHDR and CDR2 is SFDVKD. Trimming cost V 3 bases and J 3 bases, with 13 bases left between them. This CDR3 has 16 amino acids. The CDR3 DNA reads TGTGCCACCAGTGATCTGAGGGTGTTTGACACCGGGGAGCTGTTTTTT. Its translation: CATSDLRVFDTGELFF.

The chain uses TRBV5-1 and TRBJ1-1; D is unclear. This CDR3 region has 15 residues. Trimming took 4 bases from V and 1 from J, leaving 14 bases between them. Germline lookup yields CDR1 SGHRS and CDR2 YFSETQ. For the CDR3, the DNA is TGCGCCAGCAGCCCGGCGGTGGGAAGGAACACTGAAGCTTTCTTT. As protein: CASSPAVGRNTEAFF.

This rearrangement joins TRBV30 to TRBJ2-2, with D perhaps given as TRBD1 or TRBD2 (5 bases each). The germline V and J ends were trimmed by 0 bases and 7 bases, with 9 bases remaining between them. The germline CDR1 and CDR2 sequences are GTSNPN and SVGIG (reference sequence). The CDR3 loop spans 13 amino acids. The CDR3 bases are TGTGCCTGGAGTGTAGCAGGGAGCGGGGAGCTGTTTTTT. Translating gives CAWSVAGSGELFF.

The chain joins TRBV5-1 to TRBJ2-7; D perhaps matches TRBD1 (5 bases). Germline V gene lookup returns CDR1 SGHRS and CDR2 YFSETQ. The V end lost 4 bases, the J end lost 5 bases, and 19 bases lay between the germline ends. CDR3 size: 15 residues. The CDR3 sequence is CASSPTPTGTHEQYF. In DNA, the CDR3 is TGCGCCAGCAGCCCGACGCCAACAGGAACCCACGAGCAGTACTTC.